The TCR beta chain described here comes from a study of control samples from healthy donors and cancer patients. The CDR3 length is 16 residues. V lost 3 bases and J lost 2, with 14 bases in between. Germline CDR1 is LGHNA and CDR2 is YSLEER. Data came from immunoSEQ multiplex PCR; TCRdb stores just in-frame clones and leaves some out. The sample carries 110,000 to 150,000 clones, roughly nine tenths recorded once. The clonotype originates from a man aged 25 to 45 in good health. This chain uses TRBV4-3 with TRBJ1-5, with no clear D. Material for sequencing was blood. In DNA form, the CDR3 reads TGCGCCAGCAGCCAGTACAGAGGATATGGCAATCAGCCCCAGCATTTT. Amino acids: CASSQYRGYGNQPQHF.